Each of the 32 T cell receptor beta chains below was sequenced from the same sample in a study of identical twins. TCRdb itself ran the 5' RACE reads through MiXCR, one entry per CDR3 protein. The sample has 1,800,000 or so distinct CDR3 sequences, about 32% seen once; the top ten hold approximately 0.25%. What was sequenced was cord blood. The receptor set was obtained from a newborn girl in good health.

The table lists this clonotype with a count of one. Mismatch with germline at one junction end may stem from a read error. The rearrangement links TRBV5-1 to TRBJ2-3; D is perhaps TRBD1 or TRBD2 (6 bases each). Germline assignment: CDR1 SGHRS and CDR2 YFSETQ. This CDR3 has 16 residues. The CDR3 sequence is CANSFRTGGPTDTQYF. For the CDR3, the DNA is TGCGCCAACAGCTTCCGGACTGGGGGGCCCACAGATACGCAGTATTTT.

This rearrangement joins TRBV9 to TRBJ1-1; D not resolved. The ends were cut back, 4 bases at V and 3 bases at J, with 16 bases in the middle. Germline CDR1 and CDR2: SGDLS and YYNGEE. The CDR3 runs 15 residues. In DNA, the CDR3 is TGTGCCAGCAGCTTCCGCGGGCTGGGAGACACTGAAGCTTTCTTT. It specifies CASSFRGLGDTEAFF. The whole variable domain, remainder taken from reference TRBV9 and TRBJ1-1, is DSGVTQTPKHLITATGQRVTLRCSPRSGDLSVYWYQQSLDQGLQFLIQYYNGEERAKGNILERFSAQQFPDLHSELNLSSLELGDSALYFCASSFRGLGDTEAFFGQGTRLTVV.

This clonotype occurred a few times. The chain carries TRBV20-1 and TRBJ1-1; TRBD1 matches 9 bases. The CDR3 has 15 residues. The V gene's germline CDR1 is DFQATT and CDR2 SNEGSKA (reference sequence). V was clipped by 5 bases and J by 3 bases; unmatched bases: 10. The CDR3 nucleotides read TGCAGTGCTCCTCGACAGGGGGGTCGTCACACTGAAGCTTTCTTT. Amino acids: CSAPRQGGRHTEAFF.

This clonotype was seen a handful of times. V and J are TRBV3-1 and TRBJ1-5; D may be TRBD1 (5 bases). The CDR3 has 17 amino acids. Germline V lookup: CDR1 LGHDT, CDR2 YNNKEL (reference sequence). Trimming pared 1 base from V and 2 bases from J, leaving 15 bases between. The CDR3 here is CASSQGWGREGNQPQHF. CDR3 bases: TGTGCCAGCAGCCAAGGATGGGGCAGGGAAGGCAATCAGCCCCAGCATTTT.

This chain uses TRBV20-1 with TRBJ2-3; TRBD1 or TRBD2 may be the D gene (5 bases each). The CDR3 totals 15 residues. Trimming left V 3 bases short and J 2 bases short, with 15 bases between. Germline CDR1 DFQATT, CDR2 SNEGSKA (reference sequence). The CDR3 DNA is TGCAGTGCTAGGGGGGTGTCTAGCCTCACAGATACGCAGTATTTT. Translated, it gives CSARGVSSLTDTQYF.

This clonotype has only a few counts. This chain links TRBV4-2 with TRBJ2-2; a weak D match, TRBD2 (6 bases). Per germline, CDR1 LGHNA and CDR2 YNFKEQ. This CDR3 spans 15 amino acids. Trimming left V 0 bases short and J 7 bases short, with 12 bases between. Written as DNA, the CDR3 is TGTGCCAGCAGCCAAGATGGAGGGCGAGGCGGGGAGCTGTTTTTT. Translation: CASSQDGGRGGELFF.

This clonotype has more than one count but fewer than ten. This rearrangement joins TRBV20-1 to TRBJ1-1; D is uncertain. V was cut by 6 bases and J by 0 bases, with 11 bases left in between. Germline CDR1 is DFQATT and CDR2 is SNEGSKA (reference sequence). CDR3 length: 13 residues. CDR3 coding DNA: TGCAGTGCCCAACAGCATATGAACACTGAAGCTTTCTTT. The encoded protein is CSAQQHMNTEAFF.

This clonotype was detected only a few times. The V call is TRBV7-2, the J call TRBJ1-5, with 7 bases that match TRBD1. CDR3 size: 15 residues. J lost 3 bases, V lost 4 bases, and 6 bases had no gene match. Germline V gives CDR1 SGHTA, CDR2 FQGNSA. In DNA form, the CDR3 reads TGTGCCAGCAGCTACAGGGGAGGTAACAATCAGCCCCAGCATTTT. Translated, it gives CASSYRGGNNQPQHF. The whole variable domain, filled in from reference TRBV7-2 and TRBJ1-5, reads GAGVSQSPSNKVTEKGKDVELRCDPISGHTALYWYRQSLGQGLEFLIYFQGNSAPDKSGLPSDRFSAERTGGSVSTLTIQRTQQEDSAVYLCASSYRGGNNQPQHFGDGTRLSIL.

This chain connects TRBV4-1 to TRBJ2-1; TRBD2 matches 15 bases. Germline values: CDR1 MGHRA, CDR2 YSYEKL. The CDR3 covers 20 residues. With 1 base clipped from V and 2 bases from J, the junction kept 9 bases outside the gene matches. The chain's CDR3 is CASSQVAGTSGRQPYNEQFF. The CDR3 coding sequence is TGCGCCAGCAGCCAAGTGGCCGGGACTAGCGGGAGGCAACCCTACAATGAGCAGTTCTTC.

The V gene is TRBV27, the J gene TRBJ2-2; D not certain. The V end lost 3 bases, the J end lost 6 bases, and 11 bases lay between the germline ends. This CDR3 region has 14 residues. Germline values: CDR1 MNHEY, CDR2 SMNVEV (reference sequence). The CDR3 sequence is CASSLSAFSGELFF. The CDR3 coding sequence is TGTGCCAGCAGTTTGTCGGCTTTCTCCGGGGAGCTGTTTTTT.

The table lists this clonotype with many counts. This sequence joins TRBV6-5 and TRBJ1-5; D unclear. V gave up 2 bases and J gave up 2 bases, with 4 bases separating them. Germline V gives CDR1 MNHEY, CDR2 SVGAGI. The length of the CDR3 is 13 residues. The CDR3, as DNA: TGTGCCAGCAGTTACAGGGGCAATCAGCCCCAGCATTTT. Its translation: CASSYRGNQPQHF.

The chain uses TRBV6-6 and TRBJ2-3; 8 nucleotides line up with TRBD2. This CDR3 comprises 14 residues. With 7 bases clipped from V and 1 base from J, the junction kept 4 bases outside the gene matches. Per germline, CDR1 MNHNY and CDR2 SVGAGI (reference sequence). Here the CDR3 reads CASTAAGGTDTQYF. The CDR3 nucleotides read TGTGCCAGCACTGCAGCGGGGGGCACAGATACGCAGTATTTT.

CDR3 sequence: CASSPRRQGATTGNEQFF. As DNA, the CDR3 is TGTGCCAGCAGTCCAAGACGACAGGGGGCTACTACAGGAAATGAGCAGTTCTTC. This chain joins TRBV6-2 or TRBV6-3 and TRBJ2-1; 10 bases align to TRBD1. Germline V gene sequence: CDR1 MNHEY, CDR2 SVGEGT. After removal of 5 bases from V and 7 bases from J, the junction contained 17 bases not matched to a gene. CDR3 length equals 18 residues.

This clonotype was picked up one time. The CDR3 reads CASSPGLALTYEQYF. The CDR3 DNA sequence: TGTGCCAGCAGTCCGGGACTAGCGCTGACTTACGAGCAGTACTTC. V gene TRBV27 combines with J gene TRBJ2-7, with TRBD2 identical over 10 bases. The J segment lost 4 bases and the V segment lost 5 bases, leaving 8 bases of the junction unmatched. The CDR3 loop spans 15 amino acids. In germline, CDR1 is MNHEY, CDR2 SMNVEV (reference sequence).

A few counts support this clonotype. The chain is built from TRBV18 and TRBJ2-7; D perhaps matches TRBD1 (6 bases). V was cut by 3 bases and J by 1 base, with 10 bases left in between. Germline V gene data show CDR1 as KGHSH and CDR2 as LQKENI. The CDR3 spans 14 residues. In DNA form, the CDR3 reads TGTGCCAGCTCACCGCCGGACAGATCCTACGAGCAGTACTTC. This codes for CASSPPDRSYEQYF.

DNA for the CDR3: TGCAGTGCTAGAGATCGCCTCGTGATGAACACTGAAGCTTTCTTT. Its translation: CSARDRLVMNTEAFF. The chain joins TRBV20-1 to TRBJ1-1, with no clear D. The CDR3 has 15 amino acids. Germline loops: CDR1 DFQATT, CDR2 SNEGSKA (reference sequence). The V gene lost 0 bases and the J gene lost 0 bases, with 11 bases spanning the gap.

This chain connects TRBV6-1 to TRBJ2-1; unclear D gene. The germline CDR1 and CDR2 sequences are MNHNS and SASEGT. V was clipped by 6 bases and J by 9 bases, with 9 bases between them. This CDR3 has 11 amino acids. CDR3 region: CASRDQREQFF. CDR3 DNA: TGTGCCAGCAGGGACCAGCGTGAGCAGTTCTTC.

This clonotype was seen a handful of times. This chain links TRBV3-1 with TRBJ2-1, with TRBD1 matching over 7 bases. The CDR3 contains 15 residues. V dropped 0 bases and J dropped 7; count of bases not matched to a gene: 6. Germline-derived CDR1 and CDR2 are LGHDT and YNNKEL (reference sequence). The CDR3 loop is CASSQDRSGGNEQFF. In nucleotides, the CDR3 is TGTGCCAGCAGCCAAGATCGGTCAGGGGGTAATGAGCAGTTCTTC.

This rearrangement joins TRBV28 to TRBJ2-7; TRBD1 matches at 8 bases. The J call could be wrong; TRBJ2-5 is a better fit for the DNA end. The germline V gene encodes CDR1 MDHEN and CDR2 SYDVKM. This CDR3 contains 14 residues. Written as DNA, the CDR3 is TGTGCCAGCAGTTTTCAGGGGGCGGACGAGACCCAGTACTTC. Translating gives CASSFQGADETQYF.

In its sample, this clonotype was seen many times. The chain carries TRBV3-1 and TRBJ2-3, with 10 positions matching TRBD2. The trim removed 1 base at V and 1 base at J, leaving 2 bases unmatched. Per germline, CDR1 LGHDT and CDR2 YNNKEL (reference sequence). The CDR3 consists of 16 residues. Here the CDR3 DNA reads TGTGCCAGCAGCCAAGCCCTAGCGGGAGGCACAGATACGCAGTATTTT. Protein: CASSQALAGGTDTQYF.

The V call is TRBV20-1, the J call TRBJ2-1; 11 nucleotides line up with TRBD2. The CDR3 runs 15 residues. Germline values: CDR1 DFQATT, CDR2 SNEGSKA (reference sequence). V shed 3 bases, J shed 3 bases, and the junction held 4 bases outside the gene matches. The CDR3 reads CSARGTSGVYNEQFF. As DNA, the CDR3 is TGCAGTGCTAGGGGGACTAGCGGTGTCTACAATGAGCAGTTCTTC.

The V gene is TRBV14, the J gene TRBJ2-3; possible D gene TRBD2, 5 bases. Germline V gene lookup returns CDR1 SGHDN and CDR2 FVKESK. V lost 3 bases, J lost 0 bases, and 10 bases lay in between. The CDR3 spans 15 residues. CDR3: CASSHGLISTDTQYF. CDR3 bases: TGTGCCAGCAGCCACGGACTCATCAGCACAGATACGCAGTATTTT.

The chain is built from TRBV5-1 and TRBJ2-2; D is unresolved. The CDR3 length is 16 residues. In germline, CDR1 is SGHRS, CDR2 YFSETQ. Trimming took off 4 bases at V and 0 bases at J, with 13 bases between the two ends. CDR3 loop: CASSLLNSANTGELFF. In DNA form, the CDR3 reads TGCGCCAGCAGCCTGCTCAACAGTGCGAACACCGGGGAGCTGTTTTTT.

The V gene is TRBV5-1, the J gene TRBJ2-7; tentatively, D is TRBD1 or TRBD2 (7 bases each). CDR1 is SGHRS and CDR2 is YFSETQ in the germline V gene. Trimming left V 0 bases short and J 11 bases short, with 21 bases between. The CDR3 consists of 15 residues. CDR3 DNA sequence: TGCGCCAGCAGCTTGGAATACAGGGGAGGGAATCAAGAGTACTTC. Translating it yields CASSLEYRGGNQEYF.

This clonotype was picked up a small number of times. This rearrangement joins TRBV5-1 to TRBJ2-7, with TRBD2 matching 7 bases. Trimming cost V 1 base and J 0 bases; bases outside gene matches: 7. CDR1 is SGHRS and CDR2 is YFSETQ in the germline V gene. The CDR3 has 16 residues. CDR3 region: CASSLRASGFSYEQYF. CDR3 nucleotides: TGCGCCAGCAGCTTGCGGGCTAGCGGATTCTCCTACGAGCAGTACTTC. Complete variable domain (other parts from reference TRBV5-1 and TRBJ2-7): KAGVTQTPRYLIKTRGQQVTLSCSPISGHRSVSWYQQTPGQGLQFLFEYFSETQRNKGNFPGRFSGRQFSNSRSEMNVSTLELGDSALYLCASSLRASGFSYEQYFGPGTRLTVT.

This chain uses TRBV30 with TRBJ2-4; 12 bases match TRBD1. The last part of the DNA fits TRBJ2-7 better; the J call may be wrong. The germline CDR1 and CDR2 sequences are GTSNPN and SVGIG (reference sequence). The CDR3 has 15 amino acids. CDR3 sequence (DNA): TGTGCCTGGAGTGTTCCCGGGACAGGGGGCCACGAGCAGTACTTC. This translates into CAWSVPGTGGHEQYF.

The chain links TRBV6-1 to TRBJ2-7; no definite D call. Germline V lookup: CDR1 MNHNS, CDR2 SASEGT. With 1 base removed from V and 0 bases from J, the gap between germline ends came to 10 bases. CDR3 length equals 15 residues. CDR3 sequence (DNA): TGTGCCAGCAGTGAAGGTGGAGACACCTCCTACGAGCAGTACTTC. Residues: CASSEGGDTSYEQYF.

The chain has TRBV11-2 and TRBJ2-1, with a weak D call TRBD2 (6 bases). V was shortened by 5 bases and J by 6 bases, with 20 bases between the two germline ends. There are 16 residues in the CDR3. Per the germline V gene, CDR1 is SGHAT and CDR2 is FQNNGV. CDR3 protein: CASSPRLDALPNEQFF. CDR3 DNA: TGTGCCAGCAGCCCAAGACTAGATGCCCTTCCCAATGAGCAGTTCTTC.

CDR3 sequence: CASSLASGRAGSYNEQFF. The CDR3 DNA is TGTGCCAGCAGCTTAGCCAGCGGGAGGGCCGGGTCCTACAATGAGCAGTTCTTC. J is TRBJ2-1 and V is TRBV11-1; 10 bases agree with TRBD2. The CDR3 contains 18 residues. Germline values: CDR1 SGHAT, CDR2 FQDESV (reference sequence). Losses at the gene ends were 0 bases for V and 1 base for J; bases not matched to a gene: 6.

A note on this clonotype: With a much larger clone just one base away, this may be a read error. The V gene is TRBV12-3 or TRBV12-4, the J gene TRBJ1-2; maybe TRBD1 (5 bases). Between the trimmed V and J ends, which lost 3 bases and 5 bases, there was a span of 7 bases. The CDR3 totals 12 residues. CDR3 loop: CASSFKGYGYTF. The CDR3 DNA is TGTGCCAGCAGTTTTAAGGGGTATGGCTACACCTTC.

Only a few counts were recorded for this clonotype. The chain employs TRBV4-1 and TRBJ2-1, with D tentatively TRBD1 or TRBD2 (6 bases each). Germline CDR1 and CDR2: MGHRA and YSYEKL. V was shortened by 2 bases and J by 2 bases, with 13 bases between the two germline ends. The CDR3 contains 16 residues. The CDR3 DNA reads as TGCGCCAGCAGCCAACCCCATGGGGGGCCCTACAATGAGCAGTTCTTC. This codes for CASSQPHGGPYNEQFF.

This clonotype turned up a few times. The chain joins TRBV25-1 to TRBJ2-1, with unresolved D. Deletions cut 10 bases from V and 0 bases from J, with 7 bases between. CDR1 and CDR2 from the germline V gene are MGHDK and SYGVNS. The CDR3 is made up of 12 amino acids. In nucleotides, the CDR3 is TGTGCCAACTCGAACTCCTACAATGAGCAGTTCTTC. Translation gives CANSNSYNEQFF.